What follows are 17 T cell receptor beta chains derived from one specimen sequenced in a study of glioma-infiltrating T cells (dated by TCRdb to about 2016). Sequencing instrument: Illumina MiSeq. The iRepertoire nested amplicon-rescue multiplex PCR (arm-PCR) platform was used to amplify TCR alpha and beta CDR3 regions from RNA. The public reads were reprocessed in TCRdb via fastp at Q25 and MiXCR, keeping in-frame beta chains. Rows merge per CDR3 protein into single entries with the most common DNA and genes. This sample comprises fewer than 200,000 distinct CDR3 sequences, approximately 40% of them detected only once. Jointly, the top ten make up 4% to 6.5% of the sample. Sequencing was carried out using glioma tissue, nonneoplastic brain tissue, or PBMCs (not recorded which). All receptors derive from a human donor with low-grade glioma or glioblastoma, undergoing nonglioma brain surgery, or in good health (not recorded which).

For this clonotype: A read error is possible here, since a much larger clone lies one base away. V gene TRBV15 combines with J gene TRBJ2-7, with TRBD2 as a possible D gene (6 bases). CDR1 and CDR2 (germline): LNHNV, YYDKDF (reference sequence). This CDR3 region has 15 residues. The CDR3 sequence: CATSRERRGHDERYF. The CDR3 DNA follows: TGTGCCACCAGCAGAGAAAGGAGGGGTCACGACGAGCGGTACTTC. Full variable domain (outside the CDR3, taken from reference TRBV15 and TRBJ2-7): DAMVIQNPRYQVTQFGKPVTLSCSQTLNHNVMYWYQQKSSQAPKLLFHYYDKDFNNEADTPDNFQSRRPNTSFCFLDIRSPGLGDTAMYLCATSRERRGHDERYFGPGTRLTVT.

CDR3 loop: CASSVRGNPSYEQYF. CDR3 in DNA: TGTGCCAGCAGTGTTCGGGGTAACCCTAGCTACGAGCAGTACTTC. The chain carries TRBV25-1 and TRBJ2-7, with D perhaps TRBD2 (5 bases). With 4 bases removed from V and 3 bases from J, the gap between germline ends came to 16 bases. Germline V CDR1 and CDR2: MGHDK, SYGVNS. This CDR3 has 15 amino acids.

This clonotype was detected a few times. The rearrangement uses TRBV10-3 and TRBJ1-1, with TRBD1 matching over 11 bases. V dropped 6 bases and J dropped 6; count of bases not matched to a gene: 6. The germline gives CDR1 ENHRY, CDR2 SYGVKD. CDR3 length: 14 amino acids. DNA of the CDR3: TGTGCCATCAGAGAGGGACAGGGGGGTGCTGAAGCTTTCTTT. Its translation is CAIREGQGGAEAFF.

Ten or more counts support this clonotype. The CDR3: CASRQGTSGYNEQFF. The CDR3, as DNA: TGTGCCAGCAGACAAGGGACTAGCGGTTACAATGAGCAGTTCTTC. The genes are TRBV28 and TRBJ2-1; TRBD2 matches at 11 bases. Per the germline V gene, CDR1 is MDHEN and CDR2 is SYDVKM. Trimming at V came to 6 bases and at J to 4 bases, leaving 5 bases not matched to a gene. The CDR3 length is 15 residues. Filled out from reference TRBV28 and TRBJ2-1, the complete variable domain reads DVKVTQSSRYLVKRTGEKVFLECVQDMDHENMFWYRQDPGLGLRLIYFSYDVKMKEKGDIPEGYSVSREKKERFSLILESASTNQTSMYLCASRQGTSGYNEQFFGPGTRLTVL.

This clonotype was picked up a small number of times. The rearrangement links TRBV3-1 to TRBJ2-1; D call uncertain. The CDR3 has 12 amino acids. Germline lookup yields CDR1 LGHDT and CDR2 YNNKEL (reference sequence). V was cut by 1 base and J by 7 bases, with 5 bases left in between. CDR3 in amino acids: CASSQAPNEQFF. Here the CDR3 DNA reads TGTGCCAGCAGCCAAGCCCCAAATGAGCAGTTCTTC.

This clonotype has a single count. V usage is TRBV5-1 and J usage is TRBJ2-5, with 9 nucleotides matching TRBD2. This CDR3 has 15 residues. V was pared by 6 bases and J by 4 bases, with 10 bases of the junction left unmatched. The germline CDR1 and CDR2 sequences are SGHRS and YFSETQ. The CDR3 protein is CASTSSGSGRETQYF. The CDR3 bases are TGCGCCAGCACCTCTTCGGGTAGCGGGAGAGAGACCCAGTACTTC.

Remarks on this clonotype: Compared with germline, one end of the junction differs, possibly owing to a read error. The chain has TRBV27 and TRBJ2-1; D remains ambiguous. Germline V lookup: CDR1 MNHEY, CDR2 SMNVEV (reference sequence). The CDR3 sequence is 16 residues long. The CDR3 DNA is TGTGCCAGCAGTTTACGACTGGCGCATTCTGACAATGAGAAGTTCTTC. Its translation: CASSLRLAHSDNEKFF.

The chain is built from TRBV10-3 and TRBJ1-6; D remains ambiguous. Trimming cost V 7 bases and J 7 bases, with 11 bases left between them. Germline CDR1 is ENHRY and CDR2 is SYGVKD. This CDR3 region has 13 residues. This CDR3 reads CAITGQLNSPLHF. In DNA, the CDR3 is TGTGCCATCACGGGTCAGTTGAATTCACCCCTCCACTTT.

This chain joins TRBV20-1 and TRBJ1-1, with TRBD1 as a possible D gene (5 bases). Per germline, CDR1 DFQATT and CDR2 SNEGSKA (reference sequence). V lost 8 bases, J lost 4 bases, and 14 bases lay in between. The CDR3 length is 12 residues. CDR3 nucleotides: TGCAGTACTACCCTTGGGGGCACTGAAGCTTTCTTT. This gives the protein CSTTLGGTEAFF.

With respect to this clonotype: A read error may explain this, as a much larger clone is one base away. The CDR3 coding sequence is TGCGCCAGCAGCCAATCGCATGACTATGGCTACACCTTC. It encodes CASSQSHDYGYTF. The V gene is TRBV4-1, the J gene TRBJ1-2, with D uncertain. In germline, CDR1 is MGHRA, CDR2 YSYEKL. Trimming left V 2 bases short and J 3 bases short, with 7 bases between. The CDR3 runs to 13 residues.

The CDR3 loop reads CAKKRQGGGSPLHF. CDR3 nucleotides: TGTGCCAAAAAGCGACAGGGAGGTGGTTCACCCCTCCACTTT. The gene calls are TRBV28 and TRBJ1-6; the match to TRBD1 covers 7 bases. V gave up 10 bases and J gave up 9 bases; unmatched junction bases: 12. Germline V CDR1 and CDR2: MDHEN, SYDVKM. The CDR3 length is 14 residues.

This clonotype was counted many times. V usage is TRBV20-1 and J usage is TRBJ1-1; D remains ambiguous. Trimming pared 1 base from V and 3 bases from J, leaving 12 bases between. The CDR3 length is 14 residues. The germline gives CDR1 DFQATT, CDR2 SNEGSKA (reference sequence). The CDR3 spells CSARGVVGYTEAFF. The DNA for the CDR3 is TGCAGTGCTAGAGGGGTGGTAGGGTACACTGAAGCTTTCTTT.

Details on this clonotype: A single base separates this from a much larger clone, so it may be a read error. The rearrangement uses TRBV7-9 and TRBJ2-3; unclear D gene. The germline V and J ends were trimmed by 5 bases and 5 bases, with 17 bases remaining between them. Per germline, CDR1 SEHNR and CDR2 FQNEAQ (reference sequence). The CDR3 contains 15 residues. Written as DNA, the CDR3 is TGTGCCAGCAGCGCACGCACACCTATACAAGATACGCAGTATTTT. Its protein is CASSARTPIQDTQYF.

This clonotype was seen once. V and J are TRBV2 and TRBJ1-2; TRBD1 might be the D (6 bases). V gave up 4 bases and J gave up 5 bases, with 17 bases separating them. The germline gives CDR1 SNHLY, CDR2 FYNNEI. The CDR3 has 15 residues. The CDR3: CASSVKRGHGYGYTF. For the CDR3, the DNA is TGTGCCAGCAGTGTAAAAAGGGGACATGGGTATGGCTACACCTTC.

As for this clonotype: A read error may explain this, as a much larger clone is one base away. V and J are TRBV20-1 and TRBJ2-5; D might be TRBD1 or TRBD2, each matching 5 bases. The V end lost 5 bases, the J end lost 2 bases, and 15 bases lay between the germline ends. CDR3 size: 14 residues. Germline V gene data show CDR1 as DFQATT and CDR2 as SNEGSKA (reference sequence). The CDR3 nucleotides read TGCAGTGCTGGAGGATGGGGCCAACAAGAGACCCAGTACTTC. As protein: CSAGGWGQQETQYF.

Comments on this clonotype: A much more abundant neighbour one base away suggests this may be a read error. Here the CDR3 reads CASSRPLNSPLNF. The CDR3 DNA sequence: TGTGCCAGCAGTAGACCGTTGAATTCACCCCTCAACTTT. The chain employs TRBV2 and TRBJ1-6; no firm D call. Germline CDR1 is SNHLY and CDR2 is FYNNEI. This CDR3 comprises 13 residues. The full variable domain, in which reference TRBV2 and TRBJ1-6 provide the parts outside the CDR3, is EPEVTQTPSHQVTQMGQEVILRCVPISNHLYFYWYRQILGQKVEFLVSFYNNEISEKSEIFDDQFSVERPDGSNFTLKIRSTKLEDSAMYFCASSRPLNSPLNFGNGTRLTVT.

V gene TRBV10-3 combines with J gene TRBJ2-7, with 8 nucleotides matching TRBD1. This CDR3 comprises 16 residues. V was pared by 4 bases and J by 1 base, with 9 bases of the junction left unmatched. The germline CDR1 and CDR2 sequences are ENHRY and SYGVKD. The CDR3 DNA reads TGTGCCATCAGTGCACCCGACGGACAGGGTTCCTACGAGCAGTACTTC. Encoded protein: CAISAPDGQGSYEQYF.